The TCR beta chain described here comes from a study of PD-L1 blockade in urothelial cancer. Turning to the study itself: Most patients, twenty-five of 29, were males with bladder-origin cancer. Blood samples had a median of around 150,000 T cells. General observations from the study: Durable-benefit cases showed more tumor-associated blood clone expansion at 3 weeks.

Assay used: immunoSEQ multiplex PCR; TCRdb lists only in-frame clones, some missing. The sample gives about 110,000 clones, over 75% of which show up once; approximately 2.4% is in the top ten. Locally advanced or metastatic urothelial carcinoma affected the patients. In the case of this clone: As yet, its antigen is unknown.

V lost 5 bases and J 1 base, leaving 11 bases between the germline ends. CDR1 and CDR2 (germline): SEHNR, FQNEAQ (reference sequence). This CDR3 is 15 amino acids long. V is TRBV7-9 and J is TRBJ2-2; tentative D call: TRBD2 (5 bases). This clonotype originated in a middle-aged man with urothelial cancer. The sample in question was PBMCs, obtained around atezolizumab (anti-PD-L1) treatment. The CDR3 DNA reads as TGTGCCAGCAGCCCCGGACTCCTGAACACCGGGGAGCTGTTTTTT. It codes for CASSPGLLNTGELFF.